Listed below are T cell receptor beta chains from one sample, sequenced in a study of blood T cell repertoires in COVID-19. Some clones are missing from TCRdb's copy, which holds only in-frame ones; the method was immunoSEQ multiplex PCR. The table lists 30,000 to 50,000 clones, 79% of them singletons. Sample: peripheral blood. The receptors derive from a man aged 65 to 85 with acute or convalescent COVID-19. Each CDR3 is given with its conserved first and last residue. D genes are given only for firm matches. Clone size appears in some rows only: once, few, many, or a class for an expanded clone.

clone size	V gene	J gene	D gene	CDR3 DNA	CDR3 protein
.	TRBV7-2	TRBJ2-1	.	TGTGCCAGCAGCGGCGGGACAGTATACAATGAGCAGTTCTTC	CASSGGTVYNEQFF
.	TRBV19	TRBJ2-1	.	TGTGCCAGTAGTATAGTAGCGGAGTACAATGAGCAGTTCTTC	CASSIVAEYNEQFF
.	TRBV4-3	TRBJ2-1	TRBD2	TGCGCCAGCAGCCAAGAGCGGGAGTCCAATGAGCAGTTCTTC	CASSQERESNEQFF
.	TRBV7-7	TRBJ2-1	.	TGTGCTAGCAGCCAGGGATTTAGCTCCTACAATGAGCAGTTCTTC	CASSQGFSSYNEQFF
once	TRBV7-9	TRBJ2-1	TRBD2	TGTGCCAGCAGCTTCCTGGGACTAGCCTCCGCCAATGAGCAGTTCTTC	CASSFLGLASANEQFF
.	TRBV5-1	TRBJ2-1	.	TGCGCCAGCAGCCCCTGGGCTTCAGGCAATGAGCAGTTCTTC	CASSPWASGNEQFF
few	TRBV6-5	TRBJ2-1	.	TGTGCCAGCAGTTCCCTCCTCAATGAGCAGTTCTTC	CASSSLLNEQFF
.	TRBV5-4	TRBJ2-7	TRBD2	TGTGCCAGCAGCTTGGGATGGGGGGGATCCTACGAGCAGTACTTC	CASSLGWGGSYEQYF
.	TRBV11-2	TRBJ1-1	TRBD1	TGTGCCAGCAGCCTGGACAGGGGGCTTAGTGAAGCTTTCTTT	CASSLDRGLSEAFF
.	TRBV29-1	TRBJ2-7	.	TGCAGCGTTGAAACCAGGCCCTACGAGCAGTACTTC	CSVETRPYEQYF
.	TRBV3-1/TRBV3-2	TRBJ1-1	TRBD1	TGTGCCAGCAGCCACTATGGACAGGGAATTACTGAAGCTTTCTTT	CASSHYGQGITEAFF
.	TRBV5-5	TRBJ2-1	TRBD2	TGTGCCAGCAGCTTGAACGGTCAGCGGGGGCCCTACAATGAGCAGTTCTTC	CASSLNGQRGPYNEQFF
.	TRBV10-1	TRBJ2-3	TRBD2	TGCGCCAGCAGTGAGTCTGGGAGACTAGCGGGAATCACAGATACGCAGTATTTT	CASSESGRLAGITDTQYF
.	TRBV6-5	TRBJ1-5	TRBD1	TGTGCCACCGCTAAAGGGACAGGAGTTAATCAGCCCCAGCATTTT	CATAKGTGVNQPQHF
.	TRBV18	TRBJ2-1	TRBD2	TGTGCCAGCTCCCTTAGCGGGAGTAGTGATGAGCAGTTCTTC	CASSLSGSSDEQFF
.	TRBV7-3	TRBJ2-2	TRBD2	TGTGCCAGCAGCTTAGGCTCCGGGAGGGCCGGGGAGCTGTTTTTT	CASSLGSGRAGELFF
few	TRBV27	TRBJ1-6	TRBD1	TGTGCCAGCAGTTCTGGGACAGATAATTCACCCCTCCACTTT	CASSSGTDNSPLHF
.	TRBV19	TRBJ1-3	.	TGTGCCAGTAGTATCCTTGGAAACACCATATATTTT	CASSILGNTIYF
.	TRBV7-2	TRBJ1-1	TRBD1	TGTGCCAGCAGCTTAGTAGTTCCGGGACAGGGGACATCTTTCTTT	CASSLVVPGQGTSFF
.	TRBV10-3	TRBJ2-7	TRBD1	TGTGCCATCAGTGAAAGGACAGGGGGCAGCGAGCAGTACTTC	CAISERTGGSEQYF
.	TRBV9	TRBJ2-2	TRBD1	TGTGCCAGCAGCGCCCGGGACAGGGGGGAGGGGACCGGGGAGCTGTTTTTT	CASSARDRGEGTGELFF
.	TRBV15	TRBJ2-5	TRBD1	TGTGCCACCAGCAGGTCGGCAGGGGGCACCGAGACCCAGTACTTC	CATSRSAGGTETQYF
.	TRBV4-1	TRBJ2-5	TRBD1	TGCGCCAGCACCCCGGGACAGGGTCAAGAGACCCAGTACTTC	CASTPGQGQETQYF
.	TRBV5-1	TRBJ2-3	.	TGCGCCAGCAGCAGCGGCACGGCGGATACGCAGTATTTT	CASSSGTADTQYF
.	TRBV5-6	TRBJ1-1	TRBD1	TGTGCCAGCAGCTTGCTGGCAGGGGGCTTCGGGAACACTGAAGCTTTCTTT	CASSLLAGGFGNTEAFF
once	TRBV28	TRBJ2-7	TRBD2	TGTGCCAGCCCCCCGGCTAGCGGGAGCTTCAACGAGCAGTACTTC	CASPPASGSFNEQYF
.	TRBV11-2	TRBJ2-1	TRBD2	TGTGCCAGCAGCTTAGAAACTAGCGGGAGAAATGAGCAGTTCTTC	CASSLETSGRNEQFF
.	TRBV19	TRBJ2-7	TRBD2	TGTGCCAGTGATAGCGGGAGTCGTCGCGGCGAGCAGTACTTC	CASDSGSRRGEQYF